Below, 13 T cell receptor beta chains from the same sample are listed, as sequenced in a study of control samples from healthy donors and cancer patients. Profiling relied on immunoSEQ multiplex PCR, and the TCRdb table lists in-frame clones only, not all of them. The sample carries approximately 26,000 clones, 82% recorded once. Specimen: PBMCs. The source is a man between 60 and 75 years old with colorectal cancer.

This chain uses TRBV19 with TRBJ1-5, with D possibly being TRBD1 (5 bases). Deletions cut 3 bases from V and 8 bases from J, with 23 bases between. The CDR3 has 17 amino acids. Germline-derived CDR1 and CDR2 are LNHDA and SQIVND (reference sequence). CDR3 coding DNA: TGTGCCAGTAGTATGGTTTACTCAGGATCGGGGGAAAAGCCCCAGCATTTT. Its translation is CASSMVYSGSGEKPQHF.

The chain links TRBV2 to TRBJ2-3; perhaps TRBD1 as D (5 bases). Trimming took 8 bases from V and 0 from J, leaving 18 bases between them. The germline gives CDR1 SNHLY, CDR2 FYNNEI. CDR3 size: 16 residues. The CDR3 sequence is CASCGAKSTSTDTQYF. Written as DNA, the CDR3 is TGTGCCAGCTGTGGGGCGAAGAGTACTAGCACAGATACGCAGTATTTT.

The CDR3, as DNA: TGTGCCAGCAGCTTAGCGGGGGGGGATACGCAGTATTTT. The encoded protein is CASSLAGGDTQYF. The chain carries TRBV11-2 and TRBJ2-3; 8 nucleotides line up with TRBD2. With V trimmed by 1 base and J by 6 bases, 0 bases remained unmatched. The CDR3 runs 13 residues. Germline V CDR1 and CDR2: SGHAT, FQNNGV.

The genes are TRBV18 and TRBJ2-7, with D unclear. V dropped 2 bases and J dropped 2 bases, with 7 bases sitting between them. The CDR3 length is 13 residues. Germline CDR1 is KGHSH and CDR2 is LQKENI. The CDR3 region is CASSPVRTYEQYV. CDR3 nucleotides: TGTGCCAGCTCACCAGTCAGGACCTACGAGCAGTACGTC.

There are a few counts of this clone. The rearrangement links TRBV5-1 to TRBJ1-1; D unclear. CDR1 and CDR2 from the germline V gene are SGHRS and YFSETQ. The CDR3 extends over 16 amino acids. The V end lost 0 bases, the J end lost 2 bases, and 14 bases lay between the germline ends. The CDR3 reads CASSLDRTFSNTEAFF. The DNA for the CDR3 is TGCGCCAGCAGCTTGGATCGTACCTTTAGTAACACTGAAGCTTTCTTT.

This clone is a singleton in its sample. This chain connects TRBV4-1 to TRBJ1-1; 11 bases align to TRBD1. V lost 3 bases, J lost 11 bases, and 11 bases stayed unmatched. This CDR3 has 15 amino acids. Germline lookup yields CDR1 MGHRA and CDR2 YSYEKL. The DNA for the CDR3 is TGCGCCAGCAGCCAGGAAAGAGGGACAGGGGGAAAGGCTTTCTTT. Amino acids: CASSQERGTGGKAFF.

This chain connects TRBV19 to TRBJ1-2, with a weak D call TRBD1 (5 bases). The V gene lost 3 bases and the J gene lost 5 bases, with 19 bases spanning the gap. CDR1 and CDR2 (germline): LNHDA, SQIVND (reference sequence). This CDR3 comprises 16 residues. The CDR3: CASSIAGPQAGYGYTF. DNA of the CDR3: TGTGCCAGTAGTATTGCAGGGCCGCAGGCGGGATATGGCTACACCTTC.

Only a few counts were recorded for this clone. The chain is built from TRBV11-2 and TRBJ1-2; a weak D match, TRBD1 (5 bases). Germline V gives CDR1 SGHAT, CDR2 FQNNGV. This CDR3 comprises 15 residues. The germline V and J ends were trimmed by 5 bases and 8 bases, with 21 bases remaining between them. CDR3 residues: CASSRRDGTLWGYTF. In DNA, the CDR3 is TGTGCCAGCAGCCGCCGGGACGGCACTTTATGGGGCTACACCTTC.

This clone was picked up one time. The rearrangement uses TRBV3-1 (or the pseudogene TRBV3-2) and TRBJ1-6; D gene ambiguous. Trimming stripped 3 bases from V and 9 bases from J, with 12 bases between. Germline V gives CDR1 LGHDT, CDR2 YNNKEL (reference sequence). The CDR3 covers 14 residues. The CDR3 loop is CASSQDSGFSPLHF. The CDR3 nucleotides are TGTGCCAGCAGCCAGGATTCGGGATTTTCACCCCTCCACTTT.

The chain links TRBV18 to TRBJ1-1, with D perhaps TRBD1 (5 bases). The length of the CDR3 is 15 residues. Germline CDR1 KGHSH, CDR2 LQKENI. Trimming shortened V by 4 bases and J by 3 bases, and 15 bases separated the two germline ends. The CDR3 loop is CASSLTADGDTEAFF. The CDR3 nucleotides read TGTGCCAGCTCACTGACAGCGGACGGCGACACTGAAGCTTTCTTT. Looking up the rest from reference TRBV18 and TRBJ1-1 gives the full variable domain: NAGVMQNPRHLVRRRGQEARLRCSPMKGHSHVYWYRQLPEEGLKFMVYLQKENIIDESGMPKERFSAEFPKEGPSILRIQQVVRGDSAAYFCASSLTADGDTEAFFGQGTRLTVV.

The chain joins TRBV6-6 to TRBJ1-1; D is perhaps TRBD1 (5 bases). The CDR3 extends over 14 amino acids. The V gene's germline CDR1 is MNHNY and CDR2 SVGAGI (reference sequence). Trimming cost V 6 bases and J 0 bases, with 11 bases left between them. CDR3: CASRAGLMNTEAFF. The CDR3 bases are TGTGCCAGCAGAGCGGGACTCATGAACACTGAAGCTTTCTTT.

J is TRBJ2-7 and V is TRBV11-1; D possibly corresponds to TRBD2 (6 bases). Germline loops: CDR1 SGHAT, CDR2 FQDESV (reference sequence). CDR3 length: 13 amino acids. V was shortened by 5 bases and J by 2 bases, with 10 bases between the two germline ends. DNA for the CDR3: TGTGCCAGCAGCCCTCGACTAGCCTACGAGCAGTACTTC. It encodes CASSPRLAYEQYF.

The chain has TRBV6-5 and TRBJ1-1; D not resolved. Germline assignment: CDR1 MNHEY and CDR2 SVGAGI. The CDR3 sequence is 14 residues long. Trimming took off 2 bases at V and 6 bases at J, with 13 bases between the two ends. CDR3 protein: CASSYGPTAAEAFF. The CDR3, as DNA: TGTGCCAGCAGTTACGGTCCGACGGCGGCTGAAGCTTTCTTT.